Detailed here is one T cell receptor (beta chain). Its antigen remains unidentified. Germline assignment: CDR1 SGHTA and CDR2 FQGTGA. With 3 bases clipped from V and 3 bases from J, the junction kept 3 bases outside the gene matches. The length of the CDR3 is 15 residues. The data belong to a study of cytomegalovirus exposure and HLA in healthy donors. General study points: There was a cluster of highly shared sequence variants that was likely a sequencing artifact.

As for the donors, each was a healthy bone marrow donor. The PCR had 60 Vbeta and 13 Jbeta primers. Assay: immunoSEQ multiplex PCR; the TCRdb copy retains only in-frame clones and omits some. The table includes 200,000 to 250,000 clones, about 80% detected once. V gene TRBV7-3 combines with J gene TRBJ2-5, with TRBD2 matching 11 bases. Material for sequencing was PBMCs. This TCR came from a girl aged 10-17 years in good health and CMV-seronegative. The CDR3 loop reads CASSFLAGGEETQYF. The CDR3 nucleotides read TGTGCCAGCAGCTTCCTAGCGGGGGGCGAAGAGACCCAGTACTTC.